A single sample gave rise to the 27 T cell receptor beta chains below, sequenced in a study of beta chain features in type 1 diabetes. The sequenced template was cDNA made from the entire isolated RNA. TCRdb keeps only in-frame clones here, not all; method: immunoSEQ multiplex PCR. The sample has around 340,000 clones; 7% to 9% are singletons. Sequencing input: central memory CD4+ T cells from blood. Source of these receptors: a young woman in good health.

V and J are TRBV7-9 and TRBJ1-3; no reliable D call. V lost 3 bases to trimming and J lost 0 bases, with 6 bases between them. This CDR3 has 14 amino acids. In germline, CDR1 is SEHNR, CDR2 FQNEAQ (reference sequence). The CDR3 here is CASSLFLSGNTIYF. DNA of the CDR3: TGTGCCAGCAGCTTGTTTCTCTCTGGAAACACCATATATTTT.

The gene calls are TRBV9 and TRBJ2-1, with D hard to call. The germline gives CDR1 SGDLS, CDR2 YYNGEE. CDR3 size: 15 residues. Trimming stripped 5 bases from V and 4 bases from J, with 16 bases between. This chain's CDR3 is CASSNNERAYNEQFF. In DNA form, the CDR3 reads TGTGCCAGCAGTAATAATGAGAGAGCTTACAATGAGCAGTTCTTC.

Concerning this clone itself: The sample contains more than one DNA sequence encoding this CDR3. J is TRBJ2-3 and V is TRBV4-2; D is uncertain. The end of the DNA is better explained by TRBJ2-7, so the J call may be wrong. Germline V CDR1 and CDR2: LGHNA, YNFKEQ. The CDR3 extends over 13 amino acids. The CDR3 nucleotides are TGTGCCAGCAGCCAGGCAGGCACAGATACGCAGTACTTC. Translated: CASSQAGTDTQYF.

V gene TRBV6-5 combines with J gene TRBJ2-7, with a tentative D call TRBD1 (6 bases). The length of the CDR3 is 14 residues. Germline V lookup: CDR1 MNHEY, CDR2 SVGAGI. Between the trimmed V and J ends, which lost 6 bases and 3 bases, there was a span of 15 bases. The CDR3 DNA follows: TGTGCCAGCAGCTCAGGGGCCGGCTTCTACGAGCAGTACTTC. Protein: CASSSGAGFYEQYF.

This chain links TRBV7-2 with TRBJ2-5; D may be TRBD2 (6 bases). V was clipped by 3 bases and J by 4 bases, with 18 bases between them. This CDR3 has 16 residues. Germline assignment: CDR1 SGHTA and CDR2 FQGNSA. The CDR3 nucleotides are TGTGCCAGCAGCTTCGGGGGAACGACGAAAAGAGAGACCCAGTACTTC. This sequence encodes CASSFGGTTKRETQYF.

This clone has more than one count but fewer than ten. The V and J genes are TRBV20-1 and TRBJ1-2; TRBD1 matches 7 bases. Germline CDR1 and CDR2: DFQATT and SNEGSKA (reference sequence). The CDR3 spans 11 residues. With 6 bases clipped from V and 10 bases from J, the junction kept 8 bases outside the gene matches. The CDR3 DNA follows: TGCAGTGCCAGACAGGGAAAAGTCTACACCTTC. Residues: CSARQGKVYTF.

The chain is built from TRBV5-1 and TRBJ2-3; D perhaps matches TRBD1 (7 bases). The length of the CDR3 is 16 residues. CDR1 is SGHRS, CDR2 YFSETQ, per germline. V was shortened by 0 bases and J by 4 bases, with 15 bases between the two germline ends. In nucleotides, the CDR3 is TGCGCCAGCAGCTTGGCCTCAGGGGGGATGGCAGATACGCAGTATTTT. It yields the protein CASSLASGGMADTQYF.

The table lists this clone with many counts. The chain employs TRBV4-2 and TRBJ2-3, with 10 bases aligning to TRBD1. V lost 3 bases to trimming and J lost 4 bases; unmatched junction nucleotides: 7. The CDR3 is 16 residues long. From germline, CDR1 is LGHNA and CDR2 YNFKEQ. The CDR3 reads CASSHATGGSSDTQYF. The CDR3, as DNA: TGTGCCAGCAGCCATGCGACAGGGGGCAGTTCAGATACGCAGTATTTT.

The chain recombines TRBV7-8 with TRBJ2-7, with 8 nucleotides matching TRBD1. V was pared by 7 bases and J by 4 bases, with 9 bases of the junction left unmatched. The CDR3 is 14 residues long. Germline CDR1 reads SGHVS; CDR2 reads FQNEAQ. DNA of the CDR3: TGTGCCAGCACCCGGACAGGGAATCTGTACGAGCAGTACTTC. Protein product: CASTRTGNLYEQYF.

This clone has a handful of counts. The chain employs TRBV4-3 and TRBJ1-6; D is perhaps TRBD1 (5 bases). This CDR3 has 15 amino acids. V lost 2 bases to trimming and J lost 9 bases, with 14 bases between them. Germline V gene sequence: CDR1 LGHNA, CDR2 YSLEER. CDR3 coding DNA: TGCGCCAGCAGCCAAACCGGGACTGGGGGTTCACCCCTCCACTTT. Translating it yields CASSQTGTGGSPLHF.

This clone was picked up many times. DNA for the CDR3: TGCGCCAGCAGTCGGGCGGGAGGGCCTTACAATGAGCAGTTCTTC. It translates to CASSRAGGPYNEQFF. The chain employs TRBV5-1 and TRBJ2-1, with 9 bases aligning to TRBD2. Per germline, CDR1 SGHRS and CDR2 YFSETQ. V was pared by 5 bases and J by 4 bases, with 7 bases of the junction left unmatched. CDR3 length: 15 residues.

This clone was found a few times. The chain links TRBV6-1 to TRBJ1-2; D is perhaps TRBD1 (5 bases). There are 14 residues in the CDR3. Germline assignment: CDR1 MNHNS and CDR2 SASEGT. Trimming shortened V by 0 bases and J by 4 bases, and 9 bases separated the two germline ends. CDR3 in DNA: TGTGCCAGCAGTGAAGCGGCAGGGAGCTATGGCTACACCTTC. Translated: CASSEAAGSYGYTF.

This clone turned up a few times. The chain has TRBV28 and TRBJ1-1, with D possibly matching TRBD1 (5 bases). The V gene's germline CDR1 is MDHEN and CDR2 SYDVKM. This CDR3 comprises 14 residues. V gave up 3 bases and J gave up 1 base, with 9 bases separating them. CDR3 nucleotide sequence: TGTGCCAGCAGTTTGGGGACCTGGAACACTGAAGCTTTCTTT. Its translation: CASSLGTWNTEAFF. Using reference TRBV28 and TRBJ1-1 for the parts outside the CDR3, the full variable domain is DVKVTQSSRYLVKRTGEKVFLECVQDMDHENMFWYRQDPGLGLRLIYFSYDVKMKEKGDIPEGYSVSREKKERFSLILESASTNQTSMYLCASSLGTWNTEAFFGQGTRLTVV.

Only a few counts were recorded for this clone. The rearrangement uses TRBV15 and TRBJ1-3; perhaps TRBD1 as D (6 bases). V was pared by 0 bases and J by 0 bases, with 12 bases between. The germline V gene has CDR1 LNHNV and CDR2 YYDKDF (reference sequence). The CDR3 consists of 17 residues. The CDR3 region is CATSRESTGTSGNTIYF. The CDR3 coding sequence is TGTGCCACCAGCAGAGAATCGACAGGAACCTCTGGAAACACCATATATTTT.

This clone was counted only a few times. The chain links TRBV7-2 to TRBJ2-1, with D possibly being TRBD2 (5 bases). V was clipped by 5 bases and J by 9 bases, with 14 bases between them. CDR1 and CDR2 from the germline V gene are SGHTA and FQGNSA. CDR3 size: 13 residues. CDR3: CASSRNDYGEQFF. The CDR3 DNA sequence: TGTGCCAGCAGCCGAAATGACTACGGTGAGCAGTTCTTC.

This clone was picked up a small number of times. The chain links TRBV5-1 to TRBJ1-1; tentative D call: TRBD1 (5 bases). V gave up 8 bases and J gave up 3 bases, with 8 bases separating them. The CDR3 loop spans 11 amino acids. The germline V gene encodes CDR1 SGHRS and CDR2 YFSETQ. The CDR3 nucleotides are TGCGCCAGTATGGGGGACACTGAAGCTTTCTTT. Translation gives CASMGDTEAFF.

There are many counts of this clone. The chain uses TRBV28 and TRBJ1-2; no definite D call. Trimming cost V 5 bases and J 7 bases, with 11 bases left between them. The CDR3 totals 12 residues. Germline values: CDR1 MDHEN, CDR2 SYDVKM. CDR3 region: CASSGNSVGYTF. The DNA for the CDR3 is TGTGCCAGCAGTGGGAACTCGGTTGGCTACACCTTC.

The V call is TRBV4-3, the J call TRBJ2-1, with TRBD2 identical over 10 bases. V shed 4 bases, J shed 8 bases, and the junction held 5 bases outside the gene matches. CDR1 LGHNA and CDR2 YSLEER come from the germline V gene. The CDR3 consists of 14 residues. The CDR3 spells CASSPSAGGHEQFF. DNA for the CDR3: TGCGCCAGCAGCCCATCAGCGGGAGGGCATGAGCAGTTCTTC.

This clone has more than one count but fewer than ten. The J gene is TRBJ2-1, the V gene TRBV7-2; TRBD2 aligns across 9 bases. The germline gives CDR1 SGHTA, CDR2 FQGNSA. V was clipped by 5 bases and J by 8 bases; unmatched bases: 13. The CDR3 totals 16 residues. This chain's CDR3 is CASSPPAGGRMDEQFF. CDR3 in DNA: TGTGCCAGCAGCCCCCCCGCGGGAGGGCGTATGGATGAGCAGTTCTTC. Full variable domain (outside the CDR3, taken from reference TRBV7-2 and TRBJ2-1): GAGVSQSPSNKVTEKGKDVELRCDPISGHTALYWYRQSLGQGLEFLIYFQGNSAPDKSGLPSDRFSAERTGGSVSTLTIQRTQQEDSAVYLCASSPPAGGRMDEQFFGPGTRLTVL.

V usage is TRBV19 and J usage is TRBJ1-4; TRBD1 might be the D (6 bases). This CDR3 spans 14 amino acids. In germline, CDR1 is LNHDA, CDR2 SQIVND (reference sequence). Trimming stripped 5 bases from V and 10 bases from J, with 17 bases between. As DNA, the CDR3 is TGTGCCAGTAGTGAACAGGGCCAGGTCGGAAAACTGTTTTTT. This encodes CASSEQGQVGKLFF. The full variable domain, in which reference TRBV19 and TRBJ1-4 provide the parts outside the CDR3, is DGGITQSPKYLFRKEGQNVTLSCEQNLNHDAMYWYRQDPGQGLRLIYYSQIVNDFQKGDIAEGYSVSREKKESFPLTVTSAQKNPTAFYLCASSEQGQVGKLFFGSGTQLSVL.

The gene calls are TRBV29-1 and TRBJ2-5; 10 bases fit TRBD2. The CDR3 has 13 residues. J lost 5 bases, V lost 4 bases, and 4 bases had no gene match. Germline CDR1 is SQVTM and CDR2 is ANQGSEA. The CDR3 bases are TGCAGCGTTGGAGCGGGAGGGCGGGAGACCCAGTACTTC. It yields the protein CSVGAGGRETQYF.

This clone has only a few counts. The V gene is TRBV4-3, the J gene TRBJ2-7; TRBD1 agrees at 12 bases. V shed 2 bases, J shed 6 bases, and the junction held 8 bases outside the gene matches. This CDR3 contains 16 residues. Germline-derived CDR1 and CDR2 are LGHNA and YSLEER. The CDR3 spells CASSQTLGTGGVEQYF. In nucleotides, the CDR3 is TGCGCCAGCAGCCAAACTCTCGGGACAGGGGGCGTCGAGCAGTACTTC.

This clone was observed many times. The rearrangement joins TRBV19 to TRBJ1-5; 7 nucleotides match TRBD1. Germline assignment: CDR1 LNHDA and CDR2 SQIVND (reference sequence). This CDR3 has 13 residues. The V gene end was trimmed by 4 bases and the J gene end by 7 bases; junction bases not matched to a gene: 4. CDR3 nucleotides: TGTGCCAGTAGTAGAGGGGGCGGGCAGCCCCAGCATTTT. This translates into CASSRGGGQPQHF.

This clone was seen more than once but under ten times. The V and J genes are TRBV15 and TRBJ2-2; D unresolved. The CDR3 sequence is 14 residues long. Germline V gene data show CDR1 as LNHNV and CDR2 as YYDKDF (reference sequence). Trimming pared 0 bases from V and 5 bases from J, leaving 7 bases between. DNA of the CDR3: TGTGCCACCAGCAGAGATTTATCTACCGGGGAGCTGTTTTTT. The encoded protein is CATSRDLSTGELFF.

This clone showed up just a few times. The rearrangement links TRBV29-1 to TRBJ2-7; D is possibly TRBD1 (5 bases). CDR3 length: 12 amino acids. Germline V gene sequence: CDR1 SQVTM, CDR2 ANQGSEA. Trimming took off 7 bases at V and 3 bases at J, with 13 bases between the two ends. DNA for the CDR3: TGCAGCGCTACGACAGCCGGCTACGAGCAGTACTTC. This translates into CSATTAGYEQYF.

The chain couples TRBV7-9 to TRBJ1-1; perhaps TRBD1 as D (6 bases). The CDR3 is made up of 15 amino acids. V shed 5 bases and J shed 8 bases, with 21 bases lying between them. Germline assignment: CDR1 SEHNR and CDR2 FQNEAQ (reference sequence). The CDR3, as DNA: TGTGCCAGCAGCCTACAGGCAGGGGCGGATATCGAAGCTTTCTTT. The encoded protein is CASSLQAGADIEAFF.

The sample holds a few counts of this clone. V gene TRBV28 combines with J gene TRBJ1-5; maybe TRBD1 (5 bases). Germline V CDR1 and CDR2: MDHEN, SYDVKM. The ends were cut back, 11 bases at V and 9 bases at J, with 20 bases in the middle. The CDR3 is 13 amino acids. The CDR3 DNA sequence: TGTGCCGCCCTTCGGGGGGAGTGGGGGCCCCAGCATTTT. Encoded protein: CAALRGEWGPQHF.